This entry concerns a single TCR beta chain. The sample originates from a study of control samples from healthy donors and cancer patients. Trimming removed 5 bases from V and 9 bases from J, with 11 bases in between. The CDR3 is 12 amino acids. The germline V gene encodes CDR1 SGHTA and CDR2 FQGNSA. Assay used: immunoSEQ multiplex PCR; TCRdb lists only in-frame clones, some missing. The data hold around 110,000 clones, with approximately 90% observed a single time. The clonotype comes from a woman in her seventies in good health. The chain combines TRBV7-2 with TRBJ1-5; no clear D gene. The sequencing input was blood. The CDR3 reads CASSPAPGPQHF. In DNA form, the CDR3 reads TGTGCCAGCAGCCCAGCCCCGGGGCCCCAGCATTTT.